This is a list of T cell receptor beta chains from one sample in a study of CD8+CD57+ T cells in acquired aplastic anemia. Via MiXCR, TCRdb re-called the reads, giving one row per CDR3 protein. The sample lists approximately 98,000 distinct CDR3 sequences; roughly 70% were seen once. Sample: sorted CD4+, CD8+, or CD8+CD57+ T cells (not recorded which) from PBMCs. The receptor set was obtained from a human donor with aplastic anemia. Each CDR3 is given with its conserved first and last residue. A D gene is named only where the DNA matches it firmly. Size tells how often a clone was seen (once, few, many) or the class of an expanded clone, and some rows leave it out.

cdr3_aa: CAISESGFYEQFF
cdr3_nt: TGTGCCATCAGTGAGTCCGGATTCTATGAGCAGTTCTTC
d_call: .
clone_size: .
v_call: TRBV10-3
j_call: TRBJ2-1

cdr3_aa: CATSDPDRSGELFF
cdr3_nt: TGTGCCACCAGTGACCCAGACAGGAGCGGGGAGCTGTTTTTT
d_call: .
clone_size: .
v_call: TRBV24-1
j_call: TRBJ2-2

cdr3_aa: CSARREGHEQFF
cdr3_nt: TGCAGTGCTAGACGGGAGGGCCATGAGCAGTTCTTC
d_call: TRBD2
clone_size: .
v_call: TRBV20-1
j_call: TRBJ2-1

cdr3_aa: CSAKTSARTQYF
cdr3_nt: TGCAGTGCCAAGACTAGCGCAAGGACCCAGTACTTC
d_call: TRBD2
clone_size: .
v_call: TRBV20-1
j_call: TRBJ2-5

cdr3_aa: CASSATPSLYGYTF
cdr3_nt: TGCGCCAGCAGTGCCACACCCTCATTATATGGCTACACCTTC
d_call: .
clone_size: .
v_call: TRBV10-2
j_call: TRBJ1-2

cdr3_aa: CASSESGVTPVF
cdr3_nt: TGTGCCAGCAGTGAAAGCGGAGTAACACCGGTCTTC
d_call: .
clone_size: .
v_call: TRBV2
j_call: TRBJ2-1

cdr3_aa: CASSLLRVETQYF
cdr3_nt: TGTGCCAGCAGTCTCCTCAGGGTAGAGACCCAGTACTTC
d_call: .
clone_size: .
v_call: TRBV12-3/TRBV12-4
j_call: TRBJ2-5

cdr3_aa: CASSFSYEQYF
cdr3_nt: TGTGCCAGCAGCTTCTCCTACGAGCAGTACTTC
d_call: .
clone_size: many
v_call: TRBV7-2
j_call: TRBJ2-7

cdr3_aa: CAISVGTANEQFF
cdr3_nt: TGTGCCATCAGTGTGGGGACCGCCAATGAGCAGTTCTTC
d_call: .
clone_size: .
v_call: TRBV10-3
j_call: TRBJ2-1

cdr3_aa: CASSETGKNTIYF
cdr3_nt: TGTGCCAGCAGTGAAACAGGCAAAAACACCATATATTTT
d_call: .
clone_size: .
v_call: TRBV6-1
j_call: TRBJ1-3

cdr3_aa: CAISFDGNYEQYF
cdr3_nt: TGTGCCATCAGCTTCGACGGAAATTACGAGCAGTACTTC
d_call: .
clone_size: .
v_call: TRBV10-3
j_call: TRBJ2-7

cdr3_aa: CASSLQRDSTLGYF
cdr3_nt: TGCGCCAGCAGCCTTCAACGGGACAGTACTTTAGGGTACTTC
d_call: TRBD1
clone_size: .
v_call: TRBV5-1
j_call: TRBJ2-7

cdr3_aa: CASGLTGDYGYTF
cdr3_nt: TGTGCTAGTGGTCTCACGGGGGACTACGGCTACACCTTC
d_call: .
clone_size: once
v_call: TRBV12-5
j_call: TRBJ1-2

cdr3_aa: CSAGQGRNTIYF
cdr3_nt: TGCAGTGCTGGCCAGGGCCGGAACACCATATATTTT
d_call: .
clone_size: once
v_call: TRBV20-1
j_call: TRBJ1-3

cdr3_aa: CASMGHTEAFF
cdr3_nt: TGTGCCAGCATGGGGCACACTGAAGCTTTCTTT
d_call: .
clone_size: .
v_call: TRBV2
j_call: TRBJ1-1

cdr3_aa: CASSYSMGREAYNEQFF
cdr3_nt: TGTGCCAGCAGTTACTCGATGGGGCGGGAGGCCTACAATGAGCAGTTCTTC
d_call: TRBD2
clone_size: .
v_call: TRBV6-5
j_call: TRBJ2-1

cdr3_aa: CASSLAPGQDQETQYF
cdr3_nt: TGTGCCAGCAGCTTAGCCCCGGGACAGGACCAAGAGACCCAGTACTTC
d_call: TRBD1
clone_size: .
v_call: TRBV7-9
j_call: TRBJ2-5

cdr3_aa: CASRGSGRNPYEQYF
cdr3_nt: TGTGCCAGCAGGGGAAGCGGGAGAAACCCCTACGAGCAGTACTTC
d_call: TRBD2
clone_size: .
v_call: TRBV10-3
j_call: TRBJ2-7